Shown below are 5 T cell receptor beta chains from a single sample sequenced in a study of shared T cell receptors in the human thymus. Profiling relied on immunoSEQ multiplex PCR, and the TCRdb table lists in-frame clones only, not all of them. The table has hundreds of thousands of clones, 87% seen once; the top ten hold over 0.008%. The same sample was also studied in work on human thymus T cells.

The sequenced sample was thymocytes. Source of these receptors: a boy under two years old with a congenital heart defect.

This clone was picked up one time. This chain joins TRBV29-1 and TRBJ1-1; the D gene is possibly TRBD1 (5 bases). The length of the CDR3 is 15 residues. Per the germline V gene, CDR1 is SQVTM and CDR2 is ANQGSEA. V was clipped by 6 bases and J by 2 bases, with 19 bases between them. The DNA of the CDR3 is TGCAGCGTCCGCAAATATGGACAATCAAACACTGAAGCTTTCTTT. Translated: CSVRKYGQSNTEAFF.

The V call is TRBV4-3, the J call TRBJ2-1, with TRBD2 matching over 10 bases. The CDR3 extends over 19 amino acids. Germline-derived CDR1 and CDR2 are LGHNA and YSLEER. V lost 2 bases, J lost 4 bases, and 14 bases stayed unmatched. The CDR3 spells CASSQFRVRAGGPYNEQFF. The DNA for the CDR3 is TGCGCCAGCAGCCAATTTAGGGTTCGAGCGGGAGGGCCTTACAATGAGCAGTTCTTC.

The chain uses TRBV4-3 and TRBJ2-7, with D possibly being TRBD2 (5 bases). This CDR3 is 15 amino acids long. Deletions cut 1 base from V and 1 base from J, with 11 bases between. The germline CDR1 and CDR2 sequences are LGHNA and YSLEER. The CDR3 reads CASSQGSGPSYEQYF. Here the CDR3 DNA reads TGCGCCAGCAGCCAAGGAAGCGGCCCATCCTACGAGCAGTACTTC.

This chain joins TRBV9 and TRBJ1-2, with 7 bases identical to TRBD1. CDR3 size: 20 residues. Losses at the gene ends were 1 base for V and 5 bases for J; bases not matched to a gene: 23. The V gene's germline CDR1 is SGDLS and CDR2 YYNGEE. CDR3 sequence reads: CASSVIQTDSKGAARYGYTF. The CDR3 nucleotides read TGTGCCAGCAGCGTAATCCAAACCGACAGTAAGGGGGCGGCGCGATATGGCTACACCTTC.

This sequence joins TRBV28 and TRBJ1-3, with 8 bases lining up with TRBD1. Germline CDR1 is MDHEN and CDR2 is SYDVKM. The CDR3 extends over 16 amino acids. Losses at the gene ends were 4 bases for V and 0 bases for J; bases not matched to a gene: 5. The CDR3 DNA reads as TGTGCCAGCAGTTCCGGGACAGGAACCTCTGGAAACACCATATATTTT. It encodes CASSSGTGTSGNTIYF.